These 27 T cell receptor beta chains originate from one sample sequenced in a study of T cells expressing NK-cell markers. TCRdb re-called the 5' RACE reads and catalogs CDR3 proteins one per entry, DNA excluded. The sample table sets out around 380,000 distinct CDR3 sequences. The sequenced sample was blood T cells: a sorted CD56 or NKG2C T cell subset, CD4+ or CD8+ T cells, or bulk PBMC T cells (not recorded which). These receptor sequences come from a woman aged 45-60 years in good health.

The V gene is TRBV11-2, the J gene TRBJ2-7; TCRdb returns TRBD1, unconfirmable since there is no DNA. The CDR3 has 15 amino acids. Looked up from germline, CDR1 is SGHAT and CDR2 is FQNNGV. CDR3 region: CASSLVKGQSFEQYF.

The rearrangement joins TRBV4-1 to TRBJ2-2; the D call of TRBD2 rests on TCRdb alone, since no DNA is present to check it. Germline loops: CDR1 MGHRA, CDR2 YSYEKL. This CDR3 region has 16 residues. This CDR3 is CASSQGREANTGELFF.

This chain links TRBV3-1 with TRBJ2-1; TCRdb reports TRBD2, a call that lacks DNA to check it against. The CDR3 has 15 amino acids. Looked up from germline, CDR1 is LGHDT and CDR2 is YNNKEL (reference sequence). CDR3 in amino acids: CASSPLPGSYNEQFF.

This chain uses TRBV25-1 with TRBJ2-1; TCRdb's assignment of TRBD1 cannot be checked, as there is no DNA. Germline V gene data show CDR1 as MGHDK and CDR2 as SYGVNS. This CDR3 region has 17 residues. The CDR3 region is CASSPPPGLSKDNEQFF.

CDR3 sequence reads: CSALQGGEKLFF. The chain recombines TRBV29-1 with TRBJ1-4; TCRdb calls TRBD1, which cannot be checked without DNA. The CDR3 has 12 amino acids. The germline gives CDR1 SQVTM, CDR2 ANQGSEA. Using reference TRBV29-1 and TRBJ1-4 for the parts outside the CDR3, the full variable domain is SAVISQKPSRDICQRGTSLTIQCQVDSQVTMMFWYRQQPGQSLTLIATANQGSEATYESGFVIDKFPISRPNLTFSTLTVSNMSPEDSSIYLCSALQGGEKLFFGSGTQLSVL.

V and J are TRBV20-1 and TRBJ1-5. Germline V CDR1 and CDR2: DFQATT, SNEGSKA (reference sequence). The CDR3 sequence is 14 residues long. The CDR3 sequence: CSARDSKRVQPQHF.

V usage is TRBV5-4 and J usage is TRBJ2-5. CDR3 size: 13 residues. In germline, CDR1 is SGHNT, CDR2 YYREEE (reference sequence). The CDR3 here is CASSSLPQETQYF.

The chain couples TRBV27 to TRBJ1-1; the TRBD1 assignment by TCRdb is unverifiable without DNA. The CDR3 has 12 residues. Germline V gene sequence: CDR1 MNHEY, CDR2 SMNVEV (reference sequence). The chain's CDR3 is CATVGAYLEAFF.

The chain is built from TRBV7-3 and TRBJ2-1; TCRdb indicates TRBD2, and absent DNA this call remains unverified. The CDR3 has 15 amino acids. Germline V gives CDR1 SGHTA, CDR2 FQGTGA. CDR3 sequence: CASSNRLAGVNEQFF.

V is TRBV6-5 and J is TRBJ2-1; with no DNA, the TCRdb D assignment of TRBD1 cannot be verified. The CDR3 covers 14 residues. CDR1 MNHEY and CDR2 SVGAGI come from the germline V gene. CDR3 region: CASSQTGGYNEQFF.

This sequence joins TRBV7-8 and TRBJ2-1. From germline, CDR1 is SGHVS and CDR2 FQNEAQ. The CDR3 has 14 amino acids. CDR3 sequence: CASSPSILYNEQFF.

V is TRBV7-6 and J is TRBJ2-7; TCRdb lists TRBD1, though no DNA is available to test this call. The germline gives CDR1 SGHVS, CDR2 FNYEAQ. CDR3 size: 13 residues. Here the CDR3 reads CASSSSDSYEQYF. The whole variable domain, remainder taken from reference TRBV7-6 and TRBJ2-7, is GAGVSQSPRYKVTKRGQDVALRCDPISGHVSLYWYRQALGQGPEFLTYFNYEAQQDKSGLPNDRFSAERPEGSISTLTIQRTEQRDSAMYRCASSSSDSYEQYFGPGTRLTVT.

The chain links TRBV24-1 to TRBJ1-1. CDR1 is KGHDR, CDR2 SFDVKD, per germline. The CDR3 covers 16 residues. CDR3 loop: CATSEGGTGRGTEAFF.

CDR3 protein: CATGGQSSYEQYF. V is TRBV10-3 and J is TRBJ2-7; with no DNA, the TCRdb D assignment of TRBD1 cannot be verified. CDR3 length: 13 residues. Looked up from germline, CDR1 is ENHRY and CDR2 is SYGVKD.

This chain links TRBV20-1 with TRBJ2-7. Germline assignment: CDR1 DFQATT and CDR2 SNEGSKA (reference sequence). The CDR3 extends over 13 amino acids. CDR3 sequence: CSVTAYLSYEQYF.

This sequence joins TRBV12-3 or TRBV12-4 and TRBJ1-1; TCRdb's D call of TRBD1 is untestable without DNA. This CDR3 is built from 15 residues. This chain's CDR3 is CASSTLGTGGTEAFF.

The genes are TRBV5-1 and TRBJ2-1; TCRdb designates TRBD1, a call that cannot be tested without DNA. The CDR3 sequence is 15 residues long. CDR1 and CDR2 from the germline V gene are SGHRS and YFSETQ. The CDR3: CASSLSGGFPNEQFF. The variable domain in full, completed from reference TRBV5-1 and TRBJ2-1, reads KAGVTQTPRYLIKTRGQQVTLSCSPISGHRSVSWYQQTPGQGLQFLFEYFSETQRNKGNFPGRFSGRQFSNSRSEMNVSTLELGDSALYLCASSLSGGFPNEQFFGPGTRLTVL.

The chain uses TRBV5-1 and TRBJ2-2; TCRdb outputs TRBD1, but without DNA this stays unchecked. Germline-derived CDR1 and CDR2 are SGHRS and YFSETQ. CDR3 size: 15 residues. CDR3 sequence: CASSSGNEGTGELFF. Supplemented by reference TRBV5-1 and TRBJ2-2, the full variable domain reads KAGVTQTPRYLIKTRGQQVTLSCSPISGHRSVSWYQQTPGQGLQFLFEYFSETQRNKGNFPGRFSGRQFSNSRSEMNVSTLELGDSALYLCASSSGNEGTGELFFGEGSRLTVL.

The chain employs TRBV18 and TRBJ1-5; the TCRdb call, TRBD1, lacks DNA for checking. The CDR3 consists of 14 residues. Per the germline V gene, CDR1 is KGHSH and CDR2 is LQKENI. This chain's CDR3 is CASSRTDSNQPQHF.

The chain recombines TRBV7-9 with TRBJ2-4; TCRdb's D call of TRBD1 is untestable without DNA. Germline V gene sequence: CDR1 SEHNR, CDR2 FQNEAQ (reference sequence). The CDR3 spans 14 residues. CDR3 in amino acids: CASGKGIGKNIQYF.

CDR3 protein: CAIRQDLNQPQHF. V usage is TRBV10-3 and J usage is TRBJ1-5; the TCRdb D gene call, TRBD1, has no DNA to confirm it. CDR1 and CDR2 from the germline V gene are ENHRY and SYGVKD. The CDR3 consists of 13 residues.

The gene calls are TRBV12-3 or TRBV12-4 and TRBJ2-5; TCRdb designates TRBD2, a call that cannot be tested without DNA. The CDR3 consists of 17 residues. The CDR3 reads CASSFFSFSGGRETQYF.

This chain connects TRBV7-8 to TRBJ2-3; TCRdb's D call of TRBD1 is untestable without DNA. The CDR3 has 13 amino acids. Germline V gene sequence: CDR1 SGHVS, CDR2 FQNEAQ. This CDR3 reads CASTPAGVDTQYF.

The chain recombines TRBV27 with TRBJ2-1; the D call from TCRdb, TRBD1, cannot be confirmed without DNA. Germline CDR1 reads MNHEY; CDR2 reads SMNVEV (reference sequence). CDR3 length equals 15 residues. CDR3 sequence: CASRGFRDPPDEQFF.

The V gene is TRBV9, the J gene TRBJ2-5; TCRdb returns TRBD1, unconfirmable since there is no DNA. The CDR3 has 15 amino acids. From germline, CDR1 is SGDLS and CDR2 YYNGEE. CDR3 protein: CASSASGVDQETQYF.

This chain uses TRBV6-5 with TRBJ1-2; TCRdb's D gene call, TRBD1, goes unchecked for lack of DNA. The CDR3 has 15 residues. CDR1 and CDR2 from the germline V gene are MNHEY and SVGAGI. This CDR3 reads CASSPPREFNYGYTF.

The rearrangement links TRBV23-1 to TRBJ1-5. TRBV23-1 is sorted into the ORF group, with uncertain function. The CDR3 has 17 residues. CDR3 protein: CASSHPGAITSNQPQHF.